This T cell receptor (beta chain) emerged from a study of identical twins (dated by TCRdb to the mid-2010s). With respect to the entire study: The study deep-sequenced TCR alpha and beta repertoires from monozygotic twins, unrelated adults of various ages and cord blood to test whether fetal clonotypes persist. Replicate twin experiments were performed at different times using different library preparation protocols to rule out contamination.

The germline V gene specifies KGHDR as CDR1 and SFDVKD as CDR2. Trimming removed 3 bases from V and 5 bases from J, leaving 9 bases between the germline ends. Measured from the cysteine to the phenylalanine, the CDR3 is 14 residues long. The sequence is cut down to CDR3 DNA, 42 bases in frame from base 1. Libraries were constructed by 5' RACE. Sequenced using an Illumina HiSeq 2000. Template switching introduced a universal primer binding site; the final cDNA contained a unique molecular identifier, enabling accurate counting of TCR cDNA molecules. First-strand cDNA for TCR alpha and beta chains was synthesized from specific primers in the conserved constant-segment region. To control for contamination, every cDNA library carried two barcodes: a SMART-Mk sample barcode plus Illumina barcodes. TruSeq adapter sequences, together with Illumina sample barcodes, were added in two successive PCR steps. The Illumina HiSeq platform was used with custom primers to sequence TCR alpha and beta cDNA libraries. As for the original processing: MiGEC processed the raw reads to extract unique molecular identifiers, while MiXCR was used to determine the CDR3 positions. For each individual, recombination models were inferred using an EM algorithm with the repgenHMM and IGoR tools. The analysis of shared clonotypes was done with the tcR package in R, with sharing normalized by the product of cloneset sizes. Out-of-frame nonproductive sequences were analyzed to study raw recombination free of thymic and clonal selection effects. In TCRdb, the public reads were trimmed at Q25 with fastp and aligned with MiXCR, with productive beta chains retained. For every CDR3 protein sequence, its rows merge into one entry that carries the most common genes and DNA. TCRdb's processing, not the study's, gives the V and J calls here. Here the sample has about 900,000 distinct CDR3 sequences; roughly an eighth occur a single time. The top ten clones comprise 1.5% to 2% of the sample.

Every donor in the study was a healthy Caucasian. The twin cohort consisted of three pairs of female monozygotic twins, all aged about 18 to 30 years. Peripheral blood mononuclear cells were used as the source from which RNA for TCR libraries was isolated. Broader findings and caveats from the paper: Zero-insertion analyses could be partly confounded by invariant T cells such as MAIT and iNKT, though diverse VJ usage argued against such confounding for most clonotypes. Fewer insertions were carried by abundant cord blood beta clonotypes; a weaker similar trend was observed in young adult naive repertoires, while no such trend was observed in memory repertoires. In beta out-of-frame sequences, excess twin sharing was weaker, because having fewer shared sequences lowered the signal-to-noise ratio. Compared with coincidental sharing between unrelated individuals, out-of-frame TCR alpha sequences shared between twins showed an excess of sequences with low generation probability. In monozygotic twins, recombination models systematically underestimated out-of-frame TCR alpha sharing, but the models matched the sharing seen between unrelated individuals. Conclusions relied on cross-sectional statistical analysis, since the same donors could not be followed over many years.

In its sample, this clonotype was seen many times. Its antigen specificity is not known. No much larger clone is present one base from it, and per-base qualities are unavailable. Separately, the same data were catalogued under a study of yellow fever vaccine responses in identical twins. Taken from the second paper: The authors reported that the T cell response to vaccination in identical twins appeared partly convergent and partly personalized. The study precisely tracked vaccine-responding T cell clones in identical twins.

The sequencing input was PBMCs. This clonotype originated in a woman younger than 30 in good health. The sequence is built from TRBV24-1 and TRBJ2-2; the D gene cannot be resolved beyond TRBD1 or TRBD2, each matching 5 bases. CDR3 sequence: CATSDGGRTGELFF. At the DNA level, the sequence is TGTGCCACCAGTGATGGGGGACGGACCGGGGAGCTGTTTTTT.